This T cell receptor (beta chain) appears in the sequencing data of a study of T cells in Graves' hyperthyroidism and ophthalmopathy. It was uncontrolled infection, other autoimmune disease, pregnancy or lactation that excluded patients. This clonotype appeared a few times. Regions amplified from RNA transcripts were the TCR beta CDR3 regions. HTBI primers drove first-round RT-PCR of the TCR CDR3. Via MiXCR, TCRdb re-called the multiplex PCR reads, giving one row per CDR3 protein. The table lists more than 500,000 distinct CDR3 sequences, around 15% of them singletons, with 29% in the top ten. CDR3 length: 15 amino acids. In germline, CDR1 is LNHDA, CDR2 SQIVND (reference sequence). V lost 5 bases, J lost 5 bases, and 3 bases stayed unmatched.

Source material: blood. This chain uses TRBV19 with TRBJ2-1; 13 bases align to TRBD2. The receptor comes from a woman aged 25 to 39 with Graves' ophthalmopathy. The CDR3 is CASSGTSGIHNEQFF. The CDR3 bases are TGTGCCAGTAGTGGGACTAGCGGGATCCACAATGAGCAGTTCTTC.